This passage covers 20 T cell receptor beta chains from one sample sequenced in a study of T cells after yellow fever vaccination. MiXCR was run by TCRdb on the 5' RACE reads, yielding one entry per CDR3 protein. The sample consists of around 360,000 distinct CDR3 sequences, roughly 12% of them appearing once. The sequencing here drew on PBMCs, taken on the day of the first yellow fever vaccination. The receptor set was obtained from a man aged 18 to 35 who received the YFV17D yellow fever vaccine.

The CDR3 region is CASSGGIWTEAFF. The CDR3 nucleotides read TGTGCCAGCAGCGGGGGTATTTGGACTGAAGCTTTCTTT. This chain uses TRBV5-6 with TRBJ1-1; a weak D match, TRBD1 (5 bases). Germline values: CDR1 SGHDT, CDR2 YYEEEE. V was clipped by 4 bases and J by 5 bases, with 12 bases between them. The CDR3 has 13 residues.

The chain links TRBV9 to TRBJ2-5; no firm D call. The CDR3 is made up of 16 amino acids. The V end lost 0 bases, the J end lost 2 bases, and 14 bases lay between the germline ends. Germline V gives CDR1 SGDLS, CDR2 YYNGEE. The chain's CDR3 is CASSVASGDRQETQYF. The CDR3 nucleotides read TGTGCCAGCAGCGTAGCTAGTGGGGATCGGCAAGAGACCCAGTACTTC. The entire variable domain, with the rest obtained from reference TRBV9 and TRBJ2-5, is as follows: DSGVTQTPKHLITATGQRVTLRCSPRSGDLSVYWYQQSLDQGLQFLIQYYNGEERAKGNILERFSAQQFPDLHSELNLSSLELGDSALYFCASSVASGDRQETQYFGPGTRLLVL.

This clonotype was picked up many times. The rearrangement links TRBV7-2 to TRBJ2-4, with 9 bases fitting TRBD1. The CDR3 covers 15 residues. Trimming at V came to 5 bases and at J to 6 bases, leaving 8 bases not matched to a gene. CDR1 and CDR2 from the germline V gene are SGHTA and FQGNSA. Here the CDR3 reads CASSNPTGGLNIQYF. CDR3 nucleotides: TGTGCCAGCAGCAACCCGACAGGGGGATTAAACATTCAGTACTTC.

The CDR3 is CSARFGGAGTDTQYF. CDR3 bases: TGCAGTGCTCGCTTTGGCGGGGCCGGCACAGATACGCAGTATTTT. This rearrangement joins TRBV20-1 to TRBJ2-3; possible D gene TRBD2, 6 bases. The CDR3 runs 15 residues. The germline V and J ends were trimmed by 5 bases and 1 base, with 16 bases remaining between them. The germline CDR1 and CDR2 sequences are DFQATT and SNEGSKA (reference sequence).

The CDR3: CATSSKDRGSYEQYF. In DNA, the CDR3 is TGTGCCACCAGCAGTAAGGACAGGGGCTCCTACGAGCAGTACTTC. J is TRBJ2-7 and V is TRBV15, with 9 positions matching TRBD1. CDR1 and CDR2 (germline): LNHNV, YYDKDF (reference sequence). CDR3 length: 15 residues. Trimming cost V 3 bases and J 0 bases; bases outside gene matches: 3. Using reference TRBV15 and TRBJ2-7 for the parts outside the CDR3, the full variable domain is DAMVIQNPRYQVTQFGKPVTLSCSQTLNHNVMYWYQQKSSQAPKLLFHYYDKDFNNEADTPDNFQSRRPNTSFCFLDIRSPGLGDTAMYLCATSSKDRGSYEQYFGPGTRLTVT.

The V and J genes are TRBV27 and TRBJ1-5; no reliable D call. Per germline, CDR1 MNHEY and CDR2 SMNVEV (reference sequence). Trimming took off 0 bases at V and 1 base at J, with 13 bases between the two ends. The CDR3 spans 17 residues. CDR3 sequence reads: CASSLSGSSWSNQPQHF. CDR3 nucleotides: TGTGCCAGCAGTTTATCTGGGTCCAGCTGGAGCAATCAGCCCCAGCATTTT.

V is TRBV5-6 and J is TRBJ2-5, with TRBD1 matching over 12 bases. V lost 0 bases and J lost 7; bases outside the gene matches: 4. Per germline, CDR1 SGHDT and CDR2 YYEEEE. The CDR3 has 15 residues. The CDR3 spells CASSLGPGQGATQYF. CDR3 coding DNA: TGTGCCAGCAGCTTGGGACCGGGACAGGGGGCGACCCAGTACTTC.

This clonotype appeared many times. The V and J genes are TRBV5-5 and TRBJ1-4; D is ambiguous. The germline V gene has CDR1 SGHKS and CDR2 YYEKEE (reference sequence). V gave up 4 bases and J gave up 0 bases, with 10 bases separating them. The CDR3 covers 15 residues. The chain's CDR3 is CASSLGPATNEKLFF. DNA of the CDR3: TGTGCCAGCAGCCTCGGACCTGCAACTAATGAAAAACTGTTTTTT.

In DNA form, the CDR3 reads TGTGCCAGCAGTGGTCTTGGCTTAACTGGGTATGCTTCACCCCTCCACTTT. Amino acids: CASSGLGLTGYASPLHF. The V call is TRBV6-1, the J call TRBJ1-6; no clear D. The V end lost 4 bases, the J end lost 9 bases, and 22 bases lay between the germline ends. Germline CDR1 is MNHNS and CDR2 is SASEGT. The CDR3 is 17 amino acids.

This clonotype was picked up a small number of times. The rearrangement joins TRBV2 to TRBJ2-1; 11 bases match TRBD2. There are 17 residues in the CDR3. Germline-derived CDR1 and CDR2 are SNHLY and FYNNEI. Trimming removed 6 bases from V and 1 base from J; junction bases left unmatched: 8. The CDR3 loop is CASRTSGVKGSYNEQFF. The DNA of the CDR3 is TGTGCCAGCAGGACTAGCGGGGTTAAGGGTTCCTACAATGAGCAGTTCTTC.

This clonotype was seen at least ten times. The chain links TRBV5-4 to TRBJ2-3; 8 nucleotides match TRBD2. The CDR3 covers 16 residues. The V and J ends lost 4 bases and 0 bases, in that order; junction bases with no gene match: 7. Germline CDR1 SGHNT, CDR2 YYREEE (reference sequence). The CDR3 reads CASSQLREGSTDTQYF. The CDR3 region has the DNA TGTGCCAGCAGCCAGTTACGGGAGGGAAGCACAGATACGCAGTATTTT.

The chain employs TRBV4-3 and TRBJ2-3, with 7 bases lining up with TRBD1. The ends lost 0 bases at V and 4 bases at J; junction bases unmatched: 7. In germline, CDR1 is LGHNA, CDR2 YSLEER. This CDR3 has 16 amino acids. The CDR3 DNA is TGCGCCAGCAGCCAAGAAAACAGGGGCTGGGCAGATACGCAGTATTTT. Translated, it gives CASSQENRGWADTQYF.

In this sample, this clonotype turned up a few times. The chain couples TRBV4-1 to TRBJ1-6; maybe TRBD1 (5 bases). This CDR3 is built from 17 residues. Germline V CDR1 and CDR2: MGHRA, YSYEKL. Trimming left V 3 bases short and J 9 bases short, with 21 bases between. CDR3 coding DNA: TGCGCCAGCAGCCAGATGGGACGGGGGGAATTGGGTTCACCCCTCCACTTT. It codes for CASSQMGRGELGSPLHF.

This clonotype was seen a few times. The chain combines TRBV5-1 with TRBJ2-6; 9 bases map to TRBD1. The J segment lost 1 base and the V segment lost 4 bases, leaving 3 bases of the junction unmatched. The germline gives CDR1 SGHRS, CDR2 YFSETQ. The CDR3 is 16 amino acids. Here the CDR3 reads CASSAGTGSGANVLTF. The CDR3, as DNA: TGCGCCAGCAGCGCCGGGACAGGGTCTGGGGCCAACGTCCTGACTTTC.

The rearrangement links TRBV5-1 to TRBJ2-3; the match to TRBD1 covers 8 bases. Germline assignment: CDR1 SGHRS and CDR2 YFSETQ. The length of the CDR3 is 16 residues. V was clipped by 4 bases and J by 3 bases; unmatched bases: 10. CDR3 amino acids: CASSLAQGAGTDTQYF. For the CDR3, the DNA is TGCGCCAGCAGCCTTGCCCAGGGGGCTGGGACAGATACGCAGTATTTT. The entire variable domain, with the rest obtained from reference TRBV5-1 and TRBJ2-3, is as follows: KAGVTQTPRYLIKTRGQQVTLSCSPISGHRSVSWYQQTPGQGLQFLFEYFSETQRNKGNFPGRFSGRQFSNSRSEMNVSTLELGDSALYLCASSLAQGAGTDTQYFGPGTRLTVL.

The V call is TRBV7-2, the J call TRBJ2-7, with 13 bases identical to TRBD2. The CDR3 is 14 residues long. CDR1 and CDR2 (germline): SGHTA, FQGNSA. J lost 3 bases, V lost 4 bases, and 0 bases had no gene match. CDR3 sequence: CASSWTSGGYEQYV. The DNA for the CDR3 is TGTGCCAGCAGCTGGACTAGCGGGGGCTACGAGCAGTACGTC.

This clonotype was counted between two and nine times. This CDR3 reads CASSLTLTGAEQYF. For the CDR3, the DNA is TGTGCCAGCAGCTTAACCCTGACAGGGGCCGAGCAGTACTTC. The chain carries TRBV7-6 and TRBJ2-7; TRBD1 agrees at 8 bases. The CDR3 extends over 14 amino acids. Trimming took 2 bases from V and 6 from J; bases not matched to a gene: 6. Germline CDR1 and CDR2: SGHVS and FNYEAQ.

This clonotype was counted between two and nine times. The chain joins TRBV9 to TRBJ2-1; 11 bases match TRBD2. With V trimmed by 4 bases and J by 9 bases, 6 bases remained unmatched. CDR1 SGDLS and CDR2 YYNGEE come from the germline V gene. The CDR3 covers 14 residues. Here the CDR3 DNA reads TGTGCCAGCAGCATCGGGACTAGCGGTTCTGAGCAGTTCTTC. This encodes CASSIGTSGSEQFF.

This clonotype was seen at least ten times. This chain joins TRBV7-9 and TRBJ1-1; no definite D call. CDR3 size: 11 residues. Germline CDR1 SEHNR, CDR2 FQNEAQ (reference sequence). Trimming cost V 4 bases and J 8 bases, with 8 bases left between them. Here the CDR3 reads CASSSTGEAFF. The CDR3 DNA follows: TGTGCCAGCAGCTCAACGGGCGAAGCTTTCTTT. The whole variable domain, remainder taken from reference TRBV7-9 and TRBJ1-1, is DTGVSQNPRHKITKRGQNVTFRCDPISEHNRLYWYRQTLGQGPEFLTYFQNEAQLEKSRLLSDRFSAERPKGSFSTLEIQRTEQGDSAMYLCASSSTGEAFFGQGTRLTVV.

This clonotype was detected many times. The V and J genes are TRBV12-3 or TRBV12-4 and TRBJ2-5, with D uncertain. V lost 3 bases to trimming and J lost 5 bases, with 10 bases between them. The CDR3 consists of 13 residues. The CDR3 DNA reads as TGTGCCAGCAGTTTTACCCAAAGGGAGACCCAGTACTTC. Its translation: CASSFTQRETQYF.